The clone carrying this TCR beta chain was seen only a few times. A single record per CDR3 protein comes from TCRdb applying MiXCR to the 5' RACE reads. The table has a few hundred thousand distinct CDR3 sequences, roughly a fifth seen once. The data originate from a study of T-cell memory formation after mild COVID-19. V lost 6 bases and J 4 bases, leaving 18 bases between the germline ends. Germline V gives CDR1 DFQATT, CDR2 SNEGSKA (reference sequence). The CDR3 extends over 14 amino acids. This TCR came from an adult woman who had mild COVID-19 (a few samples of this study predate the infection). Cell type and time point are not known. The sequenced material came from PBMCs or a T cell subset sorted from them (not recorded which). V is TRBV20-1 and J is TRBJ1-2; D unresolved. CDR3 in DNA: TGCAGTGCCTCCCGCCTGGGAGGAGGCTATGGCTACACCTTC. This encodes CSASRLGGGYGYTF.